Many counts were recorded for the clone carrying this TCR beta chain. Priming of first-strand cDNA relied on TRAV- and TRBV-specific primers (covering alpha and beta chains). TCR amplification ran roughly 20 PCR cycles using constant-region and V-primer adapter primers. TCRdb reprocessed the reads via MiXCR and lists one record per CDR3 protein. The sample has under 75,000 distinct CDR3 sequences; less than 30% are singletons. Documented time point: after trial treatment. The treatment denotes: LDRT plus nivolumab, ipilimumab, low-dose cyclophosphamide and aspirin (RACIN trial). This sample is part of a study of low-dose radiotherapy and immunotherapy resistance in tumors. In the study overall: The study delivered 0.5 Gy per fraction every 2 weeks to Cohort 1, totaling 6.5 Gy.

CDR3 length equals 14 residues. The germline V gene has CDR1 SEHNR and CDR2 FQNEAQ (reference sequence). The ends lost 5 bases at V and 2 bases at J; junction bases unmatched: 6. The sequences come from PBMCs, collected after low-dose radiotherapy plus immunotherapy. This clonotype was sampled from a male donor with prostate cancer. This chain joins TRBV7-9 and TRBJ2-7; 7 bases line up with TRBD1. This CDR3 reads CASSPTGVAYEQYF. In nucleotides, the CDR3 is TGTGCCAGCAGCCCAACAGGGGTCGCCTACGAGCAGTACTTC.